These T cell receptor beta chains were read from a single sample in a study of TIL therapy for anti-PD-1-resistant metastatic lung cancer. Sequencing was performed with immunoSEQ multiplex PCR; in TCRdb, only in-frame clones are kept and a portion is missing. In the table there are 95,000 or so clones, less than 70% of which are singletons. Here the sequenced sample was tumor tissue, taken at baseline. The receptors stem from a person aged 30 to 80 with non-small cell lung cancer. The CDR3 runs from the conserved cysteine through the conserved F or W. D genes are given only for firm matches. The size of a clone is reported for some rows only, either as once, few or many, or as a class for expanded clones.

V	D	J	size	DNA	CDR3
TRBV4-1	TRBD1	TRBJ1-5	.	TGCGCCAGCAGCCAATATCAAACAGGGGTGCAGCCCCAGCATTTT	CASSQYQTGVQPQHF
TRBV5-4	TRBD1	TRBJ2-7	.	TGTGCCAGCAGCTGGACAGGGGGCTACGAGCAGTACTTC	CASSWTGGYEQYF
TRBV5-6	TRBD2	TRBJ2-5	.	TGTGCCAGCAGCTTATCGGCCGGGGGGGCCGTCCAAGAGACCCAGTACTTC	CASSLSAGGAVQETQYF
TRBV28	TRBD1	TRBJ1-2	.	TGTGCCAGCAGTTTCCTAGGACAGGGGGAGAGGTATGGCTACACCTTC	CASSFLGQGERYGYTF
TRBV7-2	.	TRBJ2-5	.	TGTGCCAGCGCTGGAGGGTTACAAGAGACCCAGTACTTC	CASAGGLQETQYF
TRBV5-1	.	TRBJ2-3	.	TGCGCCAGCAGCTTTGCGGATACGCAGTATTTT	CASSFADTQYF
TRBV19	.	TRBJ2-1	.	TGTGCCAGTAGAGTAAGGGGGGGGAACTACAATGAGCAGTTCTTC	CASRVRGGNYNEQFF
TRBV18	.	TRBJ1-3	few	TGTGCCAGCTCACCACCCGGCTCCTCTGGAAACACCATATATTTT	CASSPPGSSGNTIYF
TRBV28	TRBD2	TRBJ2-3	.	TGTGCCAGCAGTTTGTGGACTAGCGGGGAACTCACAGATACGCAGTATTTT	CASSLWTSGELTDTQYF
TRBV6-6	.	TRBJ2-1	few	TGTGCCAGCAGTTACAGCGGCTACAATGAGCAGTTCTTC	CASSYSGYNEQFF
TRBV27	.	TRBJ1-1	.	TGTGCCAGCAGTTTACGAGGGTTGAACACTGAAGCTTTCTTT	CASSLRGLNTEAFF